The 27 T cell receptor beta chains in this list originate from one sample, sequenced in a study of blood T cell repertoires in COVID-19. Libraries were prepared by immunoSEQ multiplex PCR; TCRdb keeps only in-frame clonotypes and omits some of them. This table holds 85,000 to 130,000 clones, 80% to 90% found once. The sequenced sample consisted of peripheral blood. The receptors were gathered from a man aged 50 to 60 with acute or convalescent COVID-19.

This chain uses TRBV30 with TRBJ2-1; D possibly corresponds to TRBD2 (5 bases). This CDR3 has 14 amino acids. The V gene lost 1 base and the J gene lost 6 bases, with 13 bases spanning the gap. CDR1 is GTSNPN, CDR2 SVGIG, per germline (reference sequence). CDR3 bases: TGTGCCTGGAGTGCCTCTCTAGCCCGCAATGAGCAGTTCTTC. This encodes CAWSASLARNEQFF.

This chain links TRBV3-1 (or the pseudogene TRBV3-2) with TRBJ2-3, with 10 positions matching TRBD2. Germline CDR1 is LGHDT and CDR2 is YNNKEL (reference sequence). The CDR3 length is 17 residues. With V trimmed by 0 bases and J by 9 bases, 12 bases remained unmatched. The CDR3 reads CASSQEGGLAGVGTQYF. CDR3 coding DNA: TGTGCCAGCAGCCAAGAAGGTGGGCTAGCGGGAGTGGGAACGCAGTATTTT.

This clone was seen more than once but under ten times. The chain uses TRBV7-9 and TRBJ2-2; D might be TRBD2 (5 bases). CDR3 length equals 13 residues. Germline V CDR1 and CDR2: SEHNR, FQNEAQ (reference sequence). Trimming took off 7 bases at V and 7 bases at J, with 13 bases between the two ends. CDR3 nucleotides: TGTGCCAGCAACCTAGAGGGTCTCGGGGAGCTGTTTTTT. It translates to CASNLEGLGELFF.

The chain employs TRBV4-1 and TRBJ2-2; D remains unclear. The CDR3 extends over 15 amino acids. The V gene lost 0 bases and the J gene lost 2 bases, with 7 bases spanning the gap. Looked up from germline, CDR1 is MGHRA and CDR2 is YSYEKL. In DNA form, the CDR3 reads TGCGCCAGCAGCCAAGATAGAATTAACACCGGGGAGCTGTTTTTT. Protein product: CASSQDRINTGELFF.

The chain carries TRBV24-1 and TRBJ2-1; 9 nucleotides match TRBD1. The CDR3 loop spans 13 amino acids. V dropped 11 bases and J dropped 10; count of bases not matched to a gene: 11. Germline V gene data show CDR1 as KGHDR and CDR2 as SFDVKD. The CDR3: CAIGQGTYNEQFF. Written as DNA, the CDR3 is TGTGCCATCGGACAGGGGACGTATAACGAGCAGTTCTTC.

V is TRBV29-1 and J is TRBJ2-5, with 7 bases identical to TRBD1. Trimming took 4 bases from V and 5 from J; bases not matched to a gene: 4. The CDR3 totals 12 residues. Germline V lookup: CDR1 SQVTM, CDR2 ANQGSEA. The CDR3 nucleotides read TGCAGCGTTGCTACAGGGGTGGAGACCCAGTACTTC. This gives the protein CSVATGVETQYF.

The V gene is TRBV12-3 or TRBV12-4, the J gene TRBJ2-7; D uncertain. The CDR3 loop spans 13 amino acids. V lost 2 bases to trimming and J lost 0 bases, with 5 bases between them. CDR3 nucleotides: TGTGCCAGCAGTTTAACCAGCTCCTACGAGCAGTACTTC. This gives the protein CASSLTSSYEQYF.

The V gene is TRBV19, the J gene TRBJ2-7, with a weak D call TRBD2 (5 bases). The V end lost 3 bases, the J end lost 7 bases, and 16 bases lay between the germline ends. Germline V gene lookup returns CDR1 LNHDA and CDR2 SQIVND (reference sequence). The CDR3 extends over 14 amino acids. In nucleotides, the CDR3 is TGTGCCAGTAGTATTACAGACTACCAAGGGGAGCAGTACTTC. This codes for CASSITDYQGEQYF.

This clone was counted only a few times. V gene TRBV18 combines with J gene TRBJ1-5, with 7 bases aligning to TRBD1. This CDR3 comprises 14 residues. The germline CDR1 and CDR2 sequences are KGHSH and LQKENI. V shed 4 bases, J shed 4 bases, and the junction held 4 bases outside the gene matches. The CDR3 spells CASSRGGGNQPQHF. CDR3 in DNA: TGTGCCAGCTCACGAGGGGGCGGGAATCAGCCCCAGCATTTT.

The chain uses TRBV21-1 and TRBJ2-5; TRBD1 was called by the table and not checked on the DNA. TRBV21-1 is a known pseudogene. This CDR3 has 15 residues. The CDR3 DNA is TGTGCCAGCAGCATCCAGACATCCCACAAAGAGACCCAGTACTTC. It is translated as CASSIQTSHKETQYF.

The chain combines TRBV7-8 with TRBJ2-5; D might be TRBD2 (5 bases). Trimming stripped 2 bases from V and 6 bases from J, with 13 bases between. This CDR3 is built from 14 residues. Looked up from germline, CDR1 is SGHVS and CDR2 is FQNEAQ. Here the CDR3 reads CASSLREAAKTQYF. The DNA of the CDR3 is TGTGCCAGCAGCTTAAGGGAAGCGGCGAAGACCCAGTACTTC.

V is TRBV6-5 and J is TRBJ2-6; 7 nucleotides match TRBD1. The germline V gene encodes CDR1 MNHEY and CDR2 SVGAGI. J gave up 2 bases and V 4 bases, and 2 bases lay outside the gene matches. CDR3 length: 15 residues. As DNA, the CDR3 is TGTGCCAGCAGTTCCCAGGGGGCTGGGGCCAACGTCCTGACTTTC. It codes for CASSSQGAGANVLTF.

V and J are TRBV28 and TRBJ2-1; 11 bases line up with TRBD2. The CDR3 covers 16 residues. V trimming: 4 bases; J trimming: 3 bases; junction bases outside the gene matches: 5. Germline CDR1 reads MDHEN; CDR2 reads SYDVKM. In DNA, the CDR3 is TGTGCCAGCAGTTCCGGGACTAGCGGAAACTACAATGAGCAGTTCTTC. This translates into CASSSGTSGNYNEQFF.

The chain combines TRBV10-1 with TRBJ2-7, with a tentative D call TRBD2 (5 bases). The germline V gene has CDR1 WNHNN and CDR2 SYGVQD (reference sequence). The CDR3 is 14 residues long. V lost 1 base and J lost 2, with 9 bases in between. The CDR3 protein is CASSEYGIPYEQYF. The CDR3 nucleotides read TGCGCCAGCAGTGAGTACGGGATTCCCTACGAGCAGTACTTC.

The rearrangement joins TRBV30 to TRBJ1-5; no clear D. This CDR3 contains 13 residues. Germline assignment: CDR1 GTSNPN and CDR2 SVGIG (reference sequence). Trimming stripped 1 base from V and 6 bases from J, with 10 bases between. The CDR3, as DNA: TGTGCCTGGAGTGCAAATCGGGGTCAGCCCCAGCATTTT. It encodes CAWSANRGQPQHF.

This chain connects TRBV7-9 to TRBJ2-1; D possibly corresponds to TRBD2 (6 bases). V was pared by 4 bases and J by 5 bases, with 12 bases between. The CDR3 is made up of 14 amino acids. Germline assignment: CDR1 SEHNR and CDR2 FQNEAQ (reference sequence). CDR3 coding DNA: TGTGCCAGCAGCTCTCCCGGGAGCCACAATGAGCAGTTCTTC. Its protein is CASSSPGSHNEQFF.

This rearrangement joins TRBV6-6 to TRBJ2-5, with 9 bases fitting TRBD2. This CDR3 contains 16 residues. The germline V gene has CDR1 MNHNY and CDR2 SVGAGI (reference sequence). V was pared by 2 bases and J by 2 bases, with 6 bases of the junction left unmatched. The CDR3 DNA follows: TGTGCCAGCAGTTACGCGGCTAGCGGGAATCAAGAGACCCAGTACTTC. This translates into CASSYAASGNQETQYF.

CDR3 loop: CASSTSGNTGELFF. CDR3 nucleotide sequence: TGCGCCAGCAGCACTAGCGGGAACACCGGGGAGCTGTTTTTT. The chain uses TRBV5-1 and TRBJ2-2; the match to TRBD2 covers 8 bases. The J segment lost 1 base and the V segment lost 4 bases, leaving 0 bases of the junction unmatched. This CDR3 is built from 14 residues. Germline CDR1 is SGHRS and CDR2 is YFSETQ.

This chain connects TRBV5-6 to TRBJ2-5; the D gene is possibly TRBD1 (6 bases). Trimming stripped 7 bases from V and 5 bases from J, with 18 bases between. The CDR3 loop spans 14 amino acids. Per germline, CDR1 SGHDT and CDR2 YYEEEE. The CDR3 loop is CASLGRGKGETQYF. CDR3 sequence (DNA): TGTGCCAGCTTGGGCAGGGGTAAAGGGGAGACCCAGTACTTC.

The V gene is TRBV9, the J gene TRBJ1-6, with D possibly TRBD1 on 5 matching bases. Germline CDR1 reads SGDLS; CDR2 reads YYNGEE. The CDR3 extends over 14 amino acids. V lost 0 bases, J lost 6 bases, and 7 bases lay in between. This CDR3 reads CASSVGQGNSPLHF. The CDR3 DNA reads TGTGCCAGCAGCGTAGGTCAGGGTAATTCACCCCTCCACTTT.

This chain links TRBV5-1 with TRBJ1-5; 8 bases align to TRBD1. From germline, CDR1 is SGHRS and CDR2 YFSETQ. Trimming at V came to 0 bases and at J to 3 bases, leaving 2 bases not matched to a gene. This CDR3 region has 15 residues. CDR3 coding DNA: TGCGCCAGCAGCTTGGGACAGGGGAACAATCAGCCCCAGCATTTT. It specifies CASSLGQGNNQPQHF. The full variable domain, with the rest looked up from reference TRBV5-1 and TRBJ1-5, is KAGVTQTPRYLIKTRGQQVTLSCSPISGHRSVSWYQQTPGQGLQFLFEYFSETQRNKGNFPGRFSGRQFSNSRSEMNVSTLELGDSALYLCASSLGQGNNQPQHFGDGTRLSIL.

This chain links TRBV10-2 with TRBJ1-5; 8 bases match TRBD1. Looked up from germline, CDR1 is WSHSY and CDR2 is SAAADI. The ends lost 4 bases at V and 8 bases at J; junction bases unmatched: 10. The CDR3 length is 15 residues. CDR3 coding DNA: TGCGCCAGCAGTGCCCGGGGGCAGGGGGCAGAGCCCCAGCATTTT. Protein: CASSARGQGAEPQHF.

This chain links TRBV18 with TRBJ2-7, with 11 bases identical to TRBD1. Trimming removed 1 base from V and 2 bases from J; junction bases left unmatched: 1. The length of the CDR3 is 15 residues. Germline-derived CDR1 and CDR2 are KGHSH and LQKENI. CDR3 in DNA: TGTGCCAGCTCACCACGGGACAGGGGGACCTACGAGCAGTACTTC. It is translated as CASSPRDRGTYEQYF.

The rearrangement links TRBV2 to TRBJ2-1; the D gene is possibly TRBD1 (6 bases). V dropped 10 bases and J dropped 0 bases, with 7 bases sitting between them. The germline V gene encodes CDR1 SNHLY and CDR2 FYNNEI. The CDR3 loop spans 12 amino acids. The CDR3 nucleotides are TGTGCCATGGACAGCTCCTACAATGAGCAGTTCTTC. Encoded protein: CAMDSSYNEQFF.

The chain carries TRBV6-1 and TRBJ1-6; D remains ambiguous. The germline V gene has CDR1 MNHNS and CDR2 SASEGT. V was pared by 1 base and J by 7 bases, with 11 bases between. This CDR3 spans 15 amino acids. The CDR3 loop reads CASSEVSGSNSPLHF. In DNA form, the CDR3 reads TGTGCCAGCAGTGAAGTTTCAGGTTCAAATTCACCCCTCCACTTT.

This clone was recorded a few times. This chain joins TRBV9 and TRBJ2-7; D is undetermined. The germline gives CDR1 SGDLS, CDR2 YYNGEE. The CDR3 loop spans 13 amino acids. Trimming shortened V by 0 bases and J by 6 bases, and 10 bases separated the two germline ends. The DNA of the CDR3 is TGTGCCAGCAGCGTAGAAGAGGAAAGCGAGCAGTACTTC. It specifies CASSVEEESEQYF.

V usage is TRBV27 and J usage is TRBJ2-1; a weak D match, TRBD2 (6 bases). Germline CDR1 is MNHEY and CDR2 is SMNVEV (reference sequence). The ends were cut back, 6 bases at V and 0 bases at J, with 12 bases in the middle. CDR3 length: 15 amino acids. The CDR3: CASRPSASSYNEQFF. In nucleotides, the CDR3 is TGTGCCAGCAGACCTAGCGCCAGCTCCTACAATGAGCAGTTCTTC.